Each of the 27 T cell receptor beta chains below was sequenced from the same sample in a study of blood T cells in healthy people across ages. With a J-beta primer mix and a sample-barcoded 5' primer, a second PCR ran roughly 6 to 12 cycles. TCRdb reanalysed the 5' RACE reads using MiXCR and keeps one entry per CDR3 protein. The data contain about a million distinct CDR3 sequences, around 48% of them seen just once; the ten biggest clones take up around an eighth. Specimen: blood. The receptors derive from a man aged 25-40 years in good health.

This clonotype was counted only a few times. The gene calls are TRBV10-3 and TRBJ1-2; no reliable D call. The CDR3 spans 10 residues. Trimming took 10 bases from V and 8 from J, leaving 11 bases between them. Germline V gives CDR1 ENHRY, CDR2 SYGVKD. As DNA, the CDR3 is TGTGCCAGCCGGGCGGGAGGCTACACCTTC. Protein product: CASRAGGYTF.

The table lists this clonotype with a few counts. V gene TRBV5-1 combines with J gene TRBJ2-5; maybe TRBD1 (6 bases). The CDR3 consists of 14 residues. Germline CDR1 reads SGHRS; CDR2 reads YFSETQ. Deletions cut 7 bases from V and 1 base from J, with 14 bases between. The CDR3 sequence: CASGRDTSQETQYF. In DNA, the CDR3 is TGCGCCAGCGGCAGGGACACCAGCCAAGAGACCCAGTACTTC.

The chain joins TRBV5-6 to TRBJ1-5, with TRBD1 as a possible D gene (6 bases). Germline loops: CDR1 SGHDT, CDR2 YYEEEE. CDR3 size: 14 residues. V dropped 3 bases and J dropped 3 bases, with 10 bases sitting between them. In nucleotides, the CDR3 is TGTGCCAGCAGCTCCGGACAGCACAATCAGCCCCAGCATTTT. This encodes CASSSGQHNQPQHF.

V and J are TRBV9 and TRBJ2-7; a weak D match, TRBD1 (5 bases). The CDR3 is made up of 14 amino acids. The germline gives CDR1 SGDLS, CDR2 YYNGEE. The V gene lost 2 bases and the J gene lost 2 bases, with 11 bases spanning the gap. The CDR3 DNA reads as TGTGCCAGCAGCGTTGTTGACAGCCCCTACGAGCAGTACTTC. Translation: CASSVVDSPYEQYF. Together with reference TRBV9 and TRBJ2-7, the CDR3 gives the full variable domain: DSGVTQTPKHLITATGQRVTLRCSPRSGDLSVYWYQQSLDQGLQFLIQYYNGEERAKGNILERFSAQQFPDLHSELNLSSLELGDSALYFCASSVVDSPYEQYFGPGTRLTVT.

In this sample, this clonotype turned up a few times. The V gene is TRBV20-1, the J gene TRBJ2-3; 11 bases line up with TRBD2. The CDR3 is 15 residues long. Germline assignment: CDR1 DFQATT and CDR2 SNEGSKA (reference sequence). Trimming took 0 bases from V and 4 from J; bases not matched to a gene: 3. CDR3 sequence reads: CSARDSGGVSDTQYF. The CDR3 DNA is TGCAGTGCTAGAGATAGCGGGGGGGTATCAGATACGCAGTATTTT.

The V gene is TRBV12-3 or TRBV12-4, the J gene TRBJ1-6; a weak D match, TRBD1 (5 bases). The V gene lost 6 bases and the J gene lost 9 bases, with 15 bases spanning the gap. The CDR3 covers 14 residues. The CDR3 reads CASSQSGKGSPLHF. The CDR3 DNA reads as TGTGCCAGCAGCCAGTCAGGGAAGGGTTCACCCCTCCACTTT.

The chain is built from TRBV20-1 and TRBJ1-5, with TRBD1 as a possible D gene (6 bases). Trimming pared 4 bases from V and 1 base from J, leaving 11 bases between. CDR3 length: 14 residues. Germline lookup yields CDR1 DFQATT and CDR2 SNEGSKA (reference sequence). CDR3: CSANDRRSNQPQHF. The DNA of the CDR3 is TGCAGTGCTAACGACAGGCGGAGCAATCAGCCCCAGCATTTT.

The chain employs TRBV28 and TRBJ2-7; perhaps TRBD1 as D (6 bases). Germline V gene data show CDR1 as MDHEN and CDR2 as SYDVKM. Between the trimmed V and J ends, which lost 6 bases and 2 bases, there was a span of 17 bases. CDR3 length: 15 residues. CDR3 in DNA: TGTGCCAGCAGCCCCCGGACAGTTGTTCCCTACGAGCAGTACTTC. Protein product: CASSPRTVVPYEQYF.

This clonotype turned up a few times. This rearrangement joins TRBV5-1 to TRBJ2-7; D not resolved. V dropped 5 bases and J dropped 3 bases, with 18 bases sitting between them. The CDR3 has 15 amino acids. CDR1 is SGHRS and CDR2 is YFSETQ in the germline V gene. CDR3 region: CASRRTVDPFYEQYF. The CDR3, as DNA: TGCGCCAGCAGGCGGACCGTAGATCCTTTCTACGAGCAGTACTTC.

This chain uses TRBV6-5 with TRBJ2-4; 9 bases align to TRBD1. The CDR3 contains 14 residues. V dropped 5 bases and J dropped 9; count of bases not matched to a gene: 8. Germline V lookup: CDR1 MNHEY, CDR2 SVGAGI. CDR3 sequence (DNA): TGTGCCAGCAGTGGGAGGACAGGGGCTCGCATTCAGTACTTC. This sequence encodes CASSGRTGARIQYF.

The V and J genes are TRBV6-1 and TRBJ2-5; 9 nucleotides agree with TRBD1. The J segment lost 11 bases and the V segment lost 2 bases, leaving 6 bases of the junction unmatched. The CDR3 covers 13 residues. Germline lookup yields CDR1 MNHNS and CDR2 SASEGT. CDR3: CASSERDRVWQYF. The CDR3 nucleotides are TGTGCCAGCAGTGAAAGGGACAGGGTGTGGCAGTACTTC.

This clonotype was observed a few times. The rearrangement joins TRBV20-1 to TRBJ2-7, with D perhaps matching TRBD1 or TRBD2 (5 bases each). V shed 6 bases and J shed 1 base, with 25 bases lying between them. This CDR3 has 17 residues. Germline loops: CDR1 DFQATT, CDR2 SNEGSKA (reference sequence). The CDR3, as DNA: TGCAGTGCCTACAAATGGGACGGCCCTGGGAAGTCCTACGAGCAGTACTTC. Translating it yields CSAYKWDGPGKSYEQYF.

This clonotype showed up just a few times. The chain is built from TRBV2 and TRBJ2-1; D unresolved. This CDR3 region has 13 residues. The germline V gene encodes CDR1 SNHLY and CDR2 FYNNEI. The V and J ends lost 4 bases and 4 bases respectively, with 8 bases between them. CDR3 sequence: CASSVYQYNEQFF. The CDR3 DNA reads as TGTGCCAGCAGTGTTTATCAATACAATGAGCAGTTCTTC.

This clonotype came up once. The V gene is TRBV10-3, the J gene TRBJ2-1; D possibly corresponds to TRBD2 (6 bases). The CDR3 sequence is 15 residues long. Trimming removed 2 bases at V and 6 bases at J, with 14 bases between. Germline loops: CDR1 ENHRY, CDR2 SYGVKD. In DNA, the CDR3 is TGTGCCATCAGTGAGCCCGCTAGCGCGTCCAATGAGCAGTTCTTC. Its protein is CAISEPASASNEQFF.

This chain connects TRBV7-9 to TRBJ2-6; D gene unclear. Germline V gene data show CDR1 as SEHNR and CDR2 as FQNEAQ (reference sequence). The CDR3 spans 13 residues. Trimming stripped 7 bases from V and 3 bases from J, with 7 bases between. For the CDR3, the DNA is TGTGCCAGCACCGAAGGTGGGGCCAACGTCCTGACTTTC. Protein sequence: CASTEGGANVLTF.

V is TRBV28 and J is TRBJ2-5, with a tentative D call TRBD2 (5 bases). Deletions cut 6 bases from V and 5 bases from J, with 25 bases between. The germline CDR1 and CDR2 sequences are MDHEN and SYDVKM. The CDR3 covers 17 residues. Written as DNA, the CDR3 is TGTGCCAGCAGCTTGACCTCGGACTCCCTCCTAGGGGAGACCCAGTACTTC. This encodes CASSLTSDSLLGETQYF. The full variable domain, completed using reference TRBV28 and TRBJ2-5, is DVKVTQSSRYLVKRTGEKVFLECVQDMDHENMFWYRQDPGLGLRLIYFSYDVKMKEKGDIPEGYSVSREKKERFSLILESASTNQTSMYLCASSLTSDSLLGETQYFGPGTRLLVL.

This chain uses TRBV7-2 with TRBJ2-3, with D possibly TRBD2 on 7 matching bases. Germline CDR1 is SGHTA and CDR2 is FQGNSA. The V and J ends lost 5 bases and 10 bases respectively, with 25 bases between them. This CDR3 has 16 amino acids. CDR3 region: CASSRGGVKGTDAQYF. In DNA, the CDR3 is TGTGCCAGCAGCAGGGGGGGGGTCAAGGGTACGGATGCGCAGTATTTT.

The CDR3 coding sequence is TGCGCCAGCAGCCAAGATGGGGCAAGAGACTACGAGCAGTACTTC. This gives the protein CASSQDGARDYEQYF. The genes are TRBV4-3 and TRBJ2-7; possible D gene TRBD1, 5 bases. Trimming left V 0 bases short and J 3 bases short, with 12 bases between. The CDR3 has 15 amino acids. Germline V gene data show CDR1 as LGHNA and CDR2 as YSLEER.

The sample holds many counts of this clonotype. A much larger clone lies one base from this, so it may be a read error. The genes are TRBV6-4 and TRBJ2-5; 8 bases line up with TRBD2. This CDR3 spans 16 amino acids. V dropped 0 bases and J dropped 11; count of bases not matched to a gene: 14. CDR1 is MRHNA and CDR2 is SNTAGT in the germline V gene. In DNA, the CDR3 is TGTGCCAGCAGTGACTCCGGGGGCGGGGGGTTTAATGAGCAGTACTTC. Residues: CASSDSGGGGFNEQYF.

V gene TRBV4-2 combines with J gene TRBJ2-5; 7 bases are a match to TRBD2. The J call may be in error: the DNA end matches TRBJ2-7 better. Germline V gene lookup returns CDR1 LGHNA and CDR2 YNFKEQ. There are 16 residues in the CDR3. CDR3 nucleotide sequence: TGTGCCAGCAGCCAAACCGCCGGGACTATCGTTTACGAGCAGTACTTC. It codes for CASSQTAGTIVYEQYF.

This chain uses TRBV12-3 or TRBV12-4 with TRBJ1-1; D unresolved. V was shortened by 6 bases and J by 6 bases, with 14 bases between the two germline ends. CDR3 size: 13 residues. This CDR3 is CASSYVSRAEAFF. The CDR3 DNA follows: TGTGCCAGCAGCTACGTGTCCCGGGCTGAAGCTTTCTTT.

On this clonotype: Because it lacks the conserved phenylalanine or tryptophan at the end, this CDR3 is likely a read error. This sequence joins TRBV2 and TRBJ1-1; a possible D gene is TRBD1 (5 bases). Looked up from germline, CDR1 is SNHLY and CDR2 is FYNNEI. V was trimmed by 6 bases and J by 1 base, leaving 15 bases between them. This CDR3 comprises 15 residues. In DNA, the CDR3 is TGTGCCAGCAGCCAGGGTAGGCTCGGGAACACTGAAGCTTTCCTT. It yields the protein CASSQGRLGNTEAFL.

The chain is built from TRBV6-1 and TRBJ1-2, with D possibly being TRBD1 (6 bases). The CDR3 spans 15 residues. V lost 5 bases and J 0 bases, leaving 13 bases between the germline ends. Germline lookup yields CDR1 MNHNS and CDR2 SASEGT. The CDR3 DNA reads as TGTGCCAGCAGTCCCCGGGACACGGCTAACTATGGCTACACCTTC. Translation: CASSPRDTANYGYTF.

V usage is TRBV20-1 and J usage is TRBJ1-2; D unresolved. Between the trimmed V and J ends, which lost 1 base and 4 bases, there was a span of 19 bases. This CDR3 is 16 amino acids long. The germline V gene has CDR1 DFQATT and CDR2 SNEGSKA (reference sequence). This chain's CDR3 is CSARGAPSPGGYGYTF. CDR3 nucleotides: TGCAGTGCTAGAGGGGCCCCTTCCCCAGGTGGCTATGGCTACACCTTC.

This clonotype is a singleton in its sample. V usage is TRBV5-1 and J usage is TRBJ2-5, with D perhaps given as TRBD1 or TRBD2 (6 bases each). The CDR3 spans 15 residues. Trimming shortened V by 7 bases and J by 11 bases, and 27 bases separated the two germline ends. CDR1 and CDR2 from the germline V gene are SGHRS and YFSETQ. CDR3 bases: TGCGCCAGCGCCAGAAGAGTTGGGGGGACAAATGAGCAGTACTTC. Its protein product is CASARRVGGTNEQYF.

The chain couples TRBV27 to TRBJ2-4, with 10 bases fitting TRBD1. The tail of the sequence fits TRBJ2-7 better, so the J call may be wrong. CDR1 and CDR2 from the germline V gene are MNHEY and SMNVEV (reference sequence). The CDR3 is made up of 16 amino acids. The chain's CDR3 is CASSFSGQGRTYEQYF. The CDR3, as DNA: TGTGCCAGCAGTTTTTCGGGACAGGGGAGGACCTACGAGCAGTACTTC.

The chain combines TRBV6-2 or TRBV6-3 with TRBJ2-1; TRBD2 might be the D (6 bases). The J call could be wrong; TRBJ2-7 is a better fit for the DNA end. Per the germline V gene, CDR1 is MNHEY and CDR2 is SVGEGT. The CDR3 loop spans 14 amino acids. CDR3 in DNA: TGTGCCAGCAGAGGGACTCTGGGGTACAATGAGCAGTACTTC. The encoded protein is CASRGTLGYNEQYF.